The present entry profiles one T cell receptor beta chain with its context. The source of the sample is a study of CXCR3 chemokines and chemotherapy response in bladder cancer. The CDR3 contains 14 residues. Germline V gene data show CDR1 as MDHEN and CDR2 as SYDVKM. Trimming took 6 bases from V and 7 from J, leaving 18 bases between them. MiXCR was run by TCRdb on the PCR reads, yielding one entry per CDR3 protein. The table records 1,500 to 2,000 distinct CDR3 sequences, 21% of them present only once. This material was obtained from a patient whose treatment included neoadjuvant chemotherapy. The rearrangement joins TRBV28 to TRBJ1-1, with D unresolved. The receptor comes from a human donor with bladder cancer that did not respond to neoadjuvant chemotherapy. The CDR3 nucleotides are TGTGCCAGCAGCCCCCCGGAGGTTCTTAATGAAGCTTTCTTT. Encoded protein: CASSPPEVLNEAFF.